Listed here is a single T cell receptor beta chain. V lost 5 bases and J lost 3, with 12 bases in between. The CDR3 runs to 14 residues. The germline CDR1 and CDR2 sequences are MGHDK and SYGVNS. This record belongs to a study of blood T cell repertoires in COVID-19. Profiled with immunoSEQ multiplex PCR; TCRdb holds only in-frame clones, not every one. The data show fewer than 400,000 clones, about 86% seen once. Sequencing was carried out using peripheral blood. The rearrangement links TRBV25-1 to TRBJ2-3; tentative D call: TRBD1 (5 bases). This sequence was found in a man aged 30 to 39 with active or convalescent COVID-19. Written as DNA, the CDR3 is TGTGCCAGCAGTAAGCAGGGTGGGACAGATACGCAGTATTTT. The encoded protein is CASSKQGGTDTQYF.